This TCR beta chain came from a study of OX40 agonist ivuxolimab in advanced cancers. For the study at large: All patients had ivuxolimab intravenously every 2 weeks at 0.01 to 10 mg/kg.

Data came from immunoSEQ multiplex PCR; TCRdb stores just in-frame clones and leaves some out. Found here are roughly 70,000 clones, roughly 78% of them singletons; the top ten hold 4% to 6%. Germline trimming cut 5 bases from V and 9 bases from J; bases unmatched to any gene: 4. In germline, CDR1 is MNHNS, CDR2 SASEGT. This CDR3 region has 12 residues. General study findings and limits: At 0.1 to 3.0 mg/kg and by week 6, clonal expansion occurred in CD4+ and CD8+ blood T cells.

Notes on this clone: The antigen is not known.

Sequenced here: CD4+ or CD8+ T cells sorted from blood, sampled in a trial of the OX40 agonist ivuxolimab. The clonotype was recovered from an adult with an advanced solid tumor such as melanoma, head and neck, liver or kidney cancer. This chain joins TRBV6-1 and TRBJ1-3; 7 bases match TRBD1. The CDR3 loop reads CASSQTGTTIYF. CDR3 coding DNA: TGTGCCAGCAGTCAGACAGGGACCACCATATATTTT.